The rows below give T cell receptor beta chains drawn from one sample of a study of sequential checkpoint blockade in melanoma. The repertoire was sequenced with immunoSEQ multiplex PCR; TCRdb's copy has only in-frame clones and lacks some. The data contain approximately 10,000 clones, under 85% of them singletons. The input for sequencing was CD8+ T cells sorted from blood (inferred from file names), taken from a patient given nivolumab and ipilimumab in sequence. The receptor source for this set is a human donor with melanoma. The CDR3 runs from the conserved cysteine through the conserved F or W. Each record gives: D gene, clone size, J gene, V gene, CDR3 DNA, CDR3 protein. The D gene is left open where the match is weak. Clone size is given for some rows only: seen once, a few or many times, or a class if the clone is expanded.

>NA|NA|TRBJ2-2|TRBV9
TGTGCCAGCAGCGTAGAAGGGGACACCGGGGAGCTGTTTTTT
CASSVEGDTGELFF
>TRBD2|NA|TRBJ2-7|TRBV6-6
TGTGCCGCCCACTCTAGCGGGGGTTATTACGAGCAGTACTTC
CAAHSSGGYYEQYF
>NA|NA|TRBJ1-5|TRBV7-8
TGTGCCAGCAGCTCATCCGGAGGTCTGAGGCAGCCCCAGCATTTT
CASSSSGGLRQPQHF
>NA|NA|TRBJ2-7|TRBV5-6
TGTGCCAGCAGCTTGGGAGGACTCTGGTCCTTC
CASSLGGLWSF
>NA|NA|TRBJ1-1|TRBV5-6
TGTGCCAGCAGCGATTGGGGGGGGCGTGGAGGGAACACTGAAGCTTTCTTT
CASSDWGGRGGNTEAFF
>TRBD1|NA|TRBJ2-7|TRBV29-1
TGCAGCGCCACAGGGGGCGAGGTCTACGAGCAGTACTTC
CSATGGEVYEQYF
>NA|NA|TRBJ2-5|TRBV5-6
TGTGCCAGCAGCGGACCCAGGACTACAGACCAAGAGACCCAGTACTTC
CASSGPRTTDQETQYF
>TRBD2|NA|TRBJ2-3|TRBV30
TGTGCCTGGAGTGTAAAAGCGGGAGTCCCAGATACGCAGTATTTT
CAWSVKAGVPDTQYF
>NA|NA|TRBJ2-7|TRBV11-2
TGTGCCAGCAGCCTCACTTCCCACGAGCAGTACTTC
CASSLTSHEQYF
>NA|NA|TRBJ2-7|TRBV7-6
TGTGCCAGCAGCCTTGGGTCGGGACACCCCTACGAGCAGTACTTC
CASSLGSGHPYEQYF
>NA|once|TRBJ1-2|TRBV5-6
TGTGCCAGCAGCTTTCTGGGGGCGAATGGCTACACCTTC
CASSFLGANGYTF
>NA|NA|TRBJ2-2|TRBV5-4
TGTGCCAGCAGCTCAGGGGCCCTCGACACCGGGGAGCTGTTTTTT
CASSSGALDTGELFF
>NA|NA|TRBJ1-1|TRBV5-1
TGCGCCAGCAGCTTGGCTGAAGGACACATGAACACTGAAGCTTTCTTT
CASSLAEGHMNTEAFF
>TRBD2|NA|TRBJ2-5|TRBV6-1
TGTGCCAGCAGTGAATTCGGGGGGGCGAGAGAGACCCAGTACTTC
CASSEFGGARETQYF
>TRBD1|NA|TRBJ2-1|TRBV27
TGTGCCAGCAGTTTCACAGGGGTGAGGGAGCAGTTCTTC
CASSFTGVREQFF
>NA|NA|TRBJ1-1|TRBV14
TGTGCCAGTTCTCGAACATCCACTGAAGCTTTCTTT
CASSRTSTEAFF
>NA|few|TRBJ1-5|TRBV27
TGTGCCAGCAGCCCCAGGGGAGATCAGCCCCAGCATTTT
CASSPRGDQPQHF
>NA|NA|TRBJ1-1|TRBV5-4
TGTGCCAGCAGCCATTACAGGGAGGGGGCTTTCTTT
CASSHYREGAFF
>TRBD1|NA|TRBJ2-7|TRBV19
TGTGCCACCCGGACAGGGTTCGACGAGCAGTACTTC
CATRTGFDEQYF
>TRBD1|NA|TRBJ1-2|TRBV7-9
TGTGCCAGCAGCGCGTCAACAGGGGGTACTTATGGCTACACCTTC
CASSASTGGTYGYTF
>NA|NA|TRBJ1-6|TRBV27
TGTGCCAGCAGTTGGACCAGGGGCAATAATTCACCCCTCCACTTT
CASSWTRGNNSPLHF
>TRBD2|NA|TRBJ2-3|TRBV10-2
TGCGTCAGCAGCGGGACTAGTGACACAGATACGCAGTATTTT
CVSSGTSDTDTQYF
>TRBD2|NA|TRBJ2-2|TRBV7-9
TGTGCCAGCAGCACGGGACTAGCGGGCACCGGGGAGCTGTTTTTT
CASSTGLAGTGELFF
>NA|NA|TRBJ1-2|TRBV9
TGTGCCAGCAGCATTATGGGAGGGAGTGCTTCGGGCTACACCTTC
CASSIMGGSASGYTF
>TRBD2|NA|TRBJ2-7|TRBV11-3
TGTGCCAGCAGCTTGGCGCGGGAGGGTTACTACGAGCAGTACTTC
CASSLAREGYYEQYF
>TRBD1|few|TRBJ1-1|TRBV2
TGTGCCACCCGGGACAGACTGAACACTGAAGCTTTCTTT
CATRDRLNTEAFF
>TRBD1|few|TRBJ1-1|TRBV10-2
TGCGCCAGCTCCTACTCGACAGGGACGAACACTGAAGCTTTCTTT
CASSYSTGTNTEAFF
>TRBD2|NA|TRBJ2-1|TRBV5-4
TGTGCCAGCAGCCCGACGGCGGGAGCGCATGAGCAGTTCTTC
CASSPTAGAHEQFF
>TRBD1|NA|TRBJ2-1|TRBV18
TGTGCCAGCTCATCCCGGGACAGTAGAGACAATGAGCAGTTCTTC
CASSSRDSRDNEQFF